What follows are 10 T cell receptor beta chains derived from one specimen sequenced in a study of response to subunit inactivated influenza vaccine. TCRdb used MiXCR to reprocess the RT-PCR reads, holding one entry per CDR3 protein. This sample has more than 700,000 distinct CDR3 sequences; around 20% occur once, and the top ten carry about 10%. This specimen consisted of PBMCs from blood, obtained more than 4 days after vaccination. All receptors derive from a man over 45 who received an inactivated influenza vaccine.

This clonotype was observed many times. CDR3 nucleotides: TGTGCCAGCAGTTACGGTGACAGGGGGAATTCACCCCTCCACTTT. The encoded protein is CASSYGDRGNSPLHF. The V call is TRBV6-5, the J call TRBJ1-6, with TRBD1 matching 9 bases. The CDR3 totals 15 residues. Germline CDR1 reads MNHEY; CDR2 reads SVGAGI. V was pared by 2 bases and J by 7 bases, with 3 bases of the junction left unmatched.

CDR3 sequence: CSVGHLTGETQYF. CDR3 coding DNA: TGCAGCGTTGGACATCTAACTGGGGAGACCCAGTACTTC. This chain connects TRBV29-1 to TRBJ2-5; D gene ambiguous. The germline CDR1 and CDR2 sequences are SQVTM and ANQGSEA. Trimming took 4 bases from V and 5 from J, leaving 14 bases between them. CDR3 size: 13 residues.

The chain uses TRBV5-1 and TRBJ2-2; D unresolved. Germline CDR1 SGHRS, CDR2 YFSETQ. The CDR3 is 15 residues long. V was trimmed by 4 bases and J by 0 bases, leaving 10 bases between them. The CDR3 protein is CASSRILTNTGELFF. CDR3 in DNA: TGCGCCAGCAGCCGGATCCTAACGAACACCGGGGAGCTGTTTTTT.

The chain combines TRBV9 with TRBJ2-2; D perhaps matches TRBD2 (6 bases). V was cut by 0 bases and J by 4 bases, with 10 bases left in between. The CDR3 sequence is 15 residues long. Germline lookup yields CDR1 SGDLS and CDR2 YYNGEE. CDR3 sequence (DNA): TGTGCCAGCAGCGTAGCGCAGGGAGGCACCGGGGAGCTGTTTTTT. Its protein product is CASSVAQGGTGELFF.

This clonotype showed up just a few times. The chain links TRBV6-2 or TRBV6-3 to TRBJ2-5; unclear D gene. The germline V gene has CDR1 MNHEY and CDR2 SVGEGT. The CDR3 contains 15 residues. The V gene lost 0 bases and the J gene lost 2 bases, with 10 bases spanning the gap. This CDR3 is CASSYSRSEQETQYF. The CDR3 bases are TGTGCCAGCAGTTACTCGAGGTCAGAACAAGAGACCCAGTACTTC.

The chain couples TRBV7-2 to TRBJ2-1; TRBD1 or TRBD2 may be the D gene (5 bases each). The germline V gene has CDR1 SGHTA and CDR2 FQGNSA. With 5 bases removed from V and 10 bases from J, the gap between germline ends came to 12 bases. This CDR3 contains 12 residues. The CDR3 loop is CASSRGWDEQFF. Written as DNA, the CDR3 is TGTGCCAGCAGCCGGGGATGGGACGAGCAGTTCTTC.

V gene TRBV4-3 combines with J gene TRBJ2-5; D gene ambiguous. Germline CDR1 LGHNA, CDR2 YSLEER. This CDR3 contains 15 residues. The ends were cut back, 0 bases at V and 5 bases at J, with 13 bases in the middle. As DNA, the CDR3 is TGCGCCAGCAGCCAAGAGGCTCAGCTGGGGGAGACCCAGTACTTC. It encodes CASSQEAQLGETQYF.

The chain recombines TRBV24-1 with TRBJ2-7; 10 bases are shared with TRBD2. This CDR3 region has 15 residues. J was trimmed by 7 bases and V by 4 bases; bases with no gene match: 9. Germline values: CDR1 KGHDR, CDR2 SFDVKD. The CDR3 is CATSDSTSGLREQYF. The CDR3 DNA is TGTGCCACCAGTGACTCGACTAGCGGGCTCAGGGAGCAGTACTTC.

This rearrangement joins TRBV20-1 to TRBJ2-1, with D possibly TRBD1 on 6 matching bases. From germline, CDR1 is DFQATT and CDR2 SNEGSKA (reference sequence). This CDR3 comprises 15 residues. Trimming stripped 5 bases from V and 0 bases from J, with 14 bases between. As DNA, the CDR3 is TGCAGTGCTCGAGGGGGAGTTGGCTCCTACAATGAGCAGTTCTTC. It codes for CSARGGVGSYNEQFF.

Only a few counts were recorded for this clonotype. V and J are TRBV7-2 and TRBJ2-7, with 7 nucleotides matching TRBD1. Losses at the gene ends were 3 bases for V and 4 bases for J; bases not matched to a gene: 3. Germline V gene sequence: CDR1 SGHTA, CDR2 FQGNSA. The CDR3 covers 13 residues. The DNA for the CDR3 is TGTGCCAGCAGCTTGCTGACAGGGTACGAGCAGTACTTC. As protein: CASSLLTGYEQYF.